This entry describes one TCR beta chain. The data were obtained in a study of T cell changes during pregnancy in multiple sclerosis. The V and J ends lost 0 bases and 8 bases, in that order; junction bases with no gene match: 6. The CDR3 length is 15 residues. Germline loops: CDR1 LGHNA, CDR2 YNFKEQ. Generated by immunoSEQ multiplex PCR, the TCRdb table keeps only in-frame clones and is missing some. The sample lists around 60,000 clones; 85% to 95% were seen once. The V gene is TRBV4-2, the J gene TRBJ1-2; 10 positions agree with TRBD1. The clonotype was recovered from a female donor with multiple sclerosis, enrolled in a pregnancy study. The sequences come from CD8+ T cells from peripheral blood mononuclear cells, collected in the third trimester of pregnancy. The CDR3 sequence: CASSQDLGTGDGYTF. In nucleotides, the CDR3 is TGTGCCAGCAGCCAAGATCTTGGGACAGGGGACGGCTACACCTTC.